The TCR beta chain under discussion was sequenced for a study of Graves' ophthalmopathy and Graves' hyperthyroidism. Study results and limitations: The model flagged ophthalmopathy progression at 65% to 71% sensitivity and roughly 72% specificity.

A remark on this clonotype: What it binds is not known.

CDR3 length: 14 amino acids. Trimming stripped 5 bases from V and 4 bases from J, with 15 bases between. Active ophthalmopathy (CAS at least 3, NOSPECS at least 4), lasting under 3 months. From RNA, the CDR3 regions of TCR beta chains were amplified and sequenced. After a first-round RT-PCR with HTBI primers, a second-round multiplex PCR was run. TCRdb reanalysed the multiplex PCR reads using MiXCR and keeps one entry per CDR3 protein. The table shows approximately 700,000 distinct CDR3 sequences, with 35% to 50% occurring only once. This clonotype originated in an adult man with Graves' ophthalmopathy. The rearrangement joins TRBV12-3 or TRBV12-4 to TRBJ2-7; a weak D match, TRBD1 (5 bases). Sample: peripheral blood. The CDR3 DNA reads TGTGCCAGCAGTCGGACCCAGGGCTCTTACGAGCAGTACTTC. As protein: CASSRTQGSYEQYF.